The sequence of this TCR beta chain was determined in a study of blood T cell repertoires in COVID-19. Using immunoSEQ multiplex PCR, the repertoire was profiled, and TCRdb retains in-frame clones only, with some absent. The data hold approximately 70,000 clones, with approximately 88% observed a single time. Deletions cut 6 bases from V and 8 bases from J, with 17 bases between. From germline, CDR1 is MNHEY and CDR2 SVGAGI. The CDR3 runs to 15 residues. This clone was detected only a few times. This TCR came from a man at least 80 years old with active or convalescent COVID-19. Specimen: peripheral blood. The chain couples TRBV6-5 to TRBJ1-6; no reliable D call. The CDR3 DNA reads TGTGCCAGCAGGATAGGGAGCACCCACGATTCACCCCTCCACTTT. Translating it yields CASRIGSTHDSPLHF.